The 23 T cell receptor beta chains in this list originate from one sample, sequenced in a study of cytomegalovirus exposure and HLA in healthy donors. Both 60 Vbeta primers and 13 Jbeta primers went into the PCR. Produced via immunoSEQ multiplex PCR; TCRdb's table is partial and in-frame only. Of 90,000 to 120,000 clones listed, over 70% are singletons. The sequenced sample consisted of PBMCs. These TCRs come from a man aged 30 to 45 in good health and CMV-seronegative.

This clone was counted between two and nine times. The CDR3 protein is CASSPQRGTNEQFF. The CDR3 DNA reads as TGTGCCAGCAGTCCCCAGCGGGGAACAAATGAGCAGTTCTTC. The chain recombines TRBV6-5 with TRBJ2-1; 7 bases align to TRBD2. Germline CDR1 and CDR2: MNHEY and SVGAGI. V trimming: 5 bases; J trimming: 7 bases; junction bases outside the gene matches: 8. The CDR3 totals 14 residues.

The chain is built from TRBV6-5 and TRBJ2-7; TRBD2 aligns across 8 bases. The ends lost 2 bases at V and 2 bases at J; junction bases unmatched: 8. There are 16 residues in the CDR3. CDR1 is MNHEY and CDR2 is SVGAGI in the germline V gene. Here the CDR3 reads CASSYPGLGGAYEQYF. For the CDR3, the DNA is TGTGCCAGCAGTTACCCGGGACTAGGAGGAGCCTACGAGCAGTACTTC.

The genes are TRBV18 and TRBJ1-1; weak D call: TRBD1 (5 bases). Germline V gene sequence: CDR1 KGHSH, CDR2 LQKENI. Trimming cost V 1 base and J 8 bases, with 17 bases left between them. This CDR3 is built from 15 residues. In DNA, the CDR3 is TGTGCCAGCTCACCACTCGACGGAGGGGTGACCGAAGCTTTCTTT. It specifies CASSPLDGGVTEAFF.

The chain couples TRBV7-2 to TRBJ2-7; 7 bases are shared with TRBD2. After removal of 5 bases from V and 3 bases from J, the junction contained 7 bases not matched to a gene. Germline CDR1 reads SGHTA; CDR2 reads FQGNSA. CDR3 length equals 14 residues. In DNA, the CDR3 is TGTGCCAGCAGCCCCGAACTAGCGTTCTACGAGCAGTACTTC. This encodes CASSPELAFYEQYF.

The genes are TRBV5-1 and TRBJ2-1, with 12 bases aligning to TRBD2. The CDR3 has 14 amino acids. Looked up from germline, CDR1 is SGHRS and CDR2 is YFSETQ. The junction had 9 bases not matched to a gene; V was cut back by 7 bases and J by 10 bases. The CDR3 is CASGRLAGAEEQFF. CDR3 sequence (DNA): TGCGCCAGCGGCAGACTAGCGGGGGCCGAGGAGCAGTTCTTC.

This chain uses TRBV27 with TRBJ1-5; TRBD1 matches 8 bases. Germline CDR1 MNHEY, CDR2 SMNVEV (reference sequence). The CDR3 totals 14 residues. The ends lost 5 bases at V and 3 bases at J; junction bases unmatched: 3. CDR3 coding DNA: TGTGCCAGCAGTCTACAGGGGGACAATCAGCCCCAGCATTTT. Translation gives CASSLQGDNQPQHF.

This chain joins TRBV9 and TRBJ2-7; D ambiguous. Germline CDR1 is SGDLS and CDR2 is YYNGEE. V lost 2 bases, J lost 0 bases, and 6 bases lay in between. CDR3 length equals 13 residues. In DNA, the CDR3 is TGTGCCAGCAGCGTGACTCCCTCCTACGAGCAGTACTTC. Translation gives CASSVTPSYEQYF.

The chain couples TRBV12-5 to TRBJ2-5; perhaps TRBD1 as D (5 bases). Trimming removed 1 base from V and 3 bases from J, with 15 bases in between. The CDR3 is made up of 16 amino acids. The germline CDR1 and CDR2 sequences are LGHNT and FRNRAP. Here the CDR3 DNA reads TGTGCTAGTGGTTTGGGGGTCGGGCAGGGCAAAGAGACCCAGTACTTC. This encodes CASGLGVGQGKETQYF. Looking up the rest from reference TRBV12-5 and TRBJ2-5 gives the full variable domain: DARVTQTPRHKVTEMGQEVTMRCQPILGHNTVFWYRQTMMQGLELLAYFRNRAPLDDSGMPKDRFSAEMPDATLATLKIQPSEPRDSAVYFCASGLGVGQGKETQYFGPGTRLLVL.

V is TRBV6-4 and J is TRBJ1-6; TRBD1 matches at 7 bases. CDR3 length: 14 residues. The germline CDR1 and CDR2 sequences are MRHNA and SNTAGT. V was clipped by 2 bases and J by 7 bases; unmatched bases: 2. The CDR3: CASSDKQGNSPLHF. The CDR3 DNA reads as TGTGCCAGCAGTGACAAACAGGGGAATTCACCCCTCCACTTT.

This chain connects TRBV6-1 to TRBJ2-7; 12 positions agree with TRBD2. The CDR3 is made up of 16 amino acids. CDR1 and CDR2 from the germline V gene are MNHNS and SASEGT. Trimming removed 1 base from V and 1 base from J; junction bases left unmatched: 2. For the CDR3, the DNA is TGTGCCAGCAGTGAAGTCGGGACTAGCGGGTCCTACGAGCAGTACTTC. Translation gives CASSEVGTSGSYEQYF.

The chain links TRBV6-5 to TRBJ2-1, with D possibly TRBD1 on 6 matching bases. The germline V gene has CDR1 MNHEY and CDR2 SVGAGI. The length of the CDR3 is 13 residues. V was trimmed by 6 bases and J by 12 bases, leaving 18 bases between them. CDR3 nucleotide sequence: TGTGCCAGCAGGGACAGTTCTTGGGGAGTGCAGTTCTTC. Translation: CASRDSSWGVQFF.

The chain recombines TRBV27 with TRBJ1-2; D gene uncertain. The germline CDR1 and CDR2 sequences are MNHEY and SMNVEV (reference sequence). The CDR3 loop spans 13 amino acids. Deletions cut 3 bases from V and 0 bases from J, with 5 bases between. CDR3 sequence: CASSLAANYGYTF. For the CDR3, the DNA is TGTGCCAGCAGTTTGGCAGCTAACTATGGCTACACCTTC.

V usage is TRBV29-1 and J usage is TRBJ2-7; TRBD1 aligns across 10 bases. This CDR3 has 23 amino acids. Trimming at V came to 2 bases and at J to 6 bases, leaving 34 bases not matched to a gene. CDR1 SQVTM and CDR2 ANQGSEA come from the germline V gene. CDR3 nucleotide sequence: TGCAGCGTTGAATACGGGGGACAGGGGACCCACCTCGCCTTTACTCCCTTCTCTTGCGAGCAGTACTTC. It translates to CSVEYGGQGTHLAFTPFSCEQYF.

The chain carries TRBV5-1 and TRBJ2-7; a possible D gene is TRBD2 (5 bases). The CDR3 consists of 14 residues. In germline, CDR1 is SGHRS, CDR2 YFSETQ. V was cut by 0 bases and J by 3 bases, with 10 bases left in between. Here the CDR3 DNA reads TGCGCCAGCAGCTTGGACGGGAACTACTACGAGCAGTACTTC. Translating it yields CASSLDGNYYEQYF.

The chain carries TRBV7-3 and TRBJ2-1; TRBD1 might be the D (5 bases). Germline CDR1 SGHTA, CDR2 FQGTGA. Trimming cost V 5 bases and J 4 bases, with 9 bases left between them. This CDR3 comprises 13 residues. CDR3 bases: TGTGCCAGCAGCCCCCAGGGTTACAATGAGCAGTTCTTC. Translated, it gives CASSPQGYNEQFF.

J is TRBJ2-7 and V is TRBV21-1; TRBD2 reflects the table's D call only, with no check against the DNA. TRBV21-1 is annotated as a pseudogene. This CDR3 is 13 amino acids long. CDR3 sequence (DNA): TGTGCCAGCAGATTTGGGAGCTCCTACGAGCAGTACTTC. This sequence encodes CASRFGSSYEQYF.

The V and J genes are TRBV29-1 and TRBJ2-1; tentative D call: TRBD1 (6 bases). Germline assignment: CDR1 SQVTM and CDR2 ANQGSEA. The length of the CDR3 is 14 residues. Trimming shortened V by 7 bases and J by 0 bases, and 13 bases separated the two germline ends. CDR3 amino acids: CSAMRGSSYNEQFF. CDR3 in DNA: TGCAGCGCGATGAGGGGGAGCTCCTACAATGAGCAGTTCTTC.

The chain combines TRBV2 with TRBJ1-2; D not certain. V dropped 5 bases and J dropped 8 bases, with 15 bases sitting between them. The CDR3 totals 13 residues. Per germline, CDR1 SNHLY and CDR2 FYNNEI. CDR3 coding DNA: TGTGCCAGCAGTAGGGCAGCCCCTAGCGGCTACACCTTC. Its translation is CASSRAAPSGYTF.

This clone was seen more than once but under ten times. CDR3 bases: TGTGCCAGCAGCTTGGGGACAGGGAATCAGCCCCAGCATTTT. This encodes CASSLGTGNQPQHF. The chain couples TRBV5-6 to TRBJ1-5; TRBD1 aligns across 8 bases. CDR1 is SGHDT and CDR2 is YYEEEE in the germline V gene. Germline trimming cut 0 bases from V and 4 bases from J; bases unmatched to any gene: 0. The CDR3 extends over 14 amino acids.

This chain links TRBV6-5 with TRBJ1-2; D perhaps matches TRBD1 (6 bases). Germline CDR1 MNHEY, CDR2 SVGAGI. The CDR3 has 13 amino acids. The V gene lost 7 bases and the J gene lost 2 bases, with 11 bases spanning the gap. CDR3 amino acids: CASMAGANYGYTF. DNA of the CDR3: TGTGCCAGCATGGCAGGGGCCAACTATGGCTACACCTTC.

This clone was detected only once. This chain uses TRBV7-9 with TRBJ2-7; 7 positions match TRBD1. With V trimmed by 6 bases and J by 2 bases, 4 bases remained unmatched. This CDR3 has 13 amino acids. The germline CDR1 and CDR2 sequences are SEHNR and FQNEAQ (reference sequence). As DNA, the CDR3 is TGTGCCAGCAGGGGGACAGACCCCTACGAGCAGTACTTC. Translation: CASRGTDPYEQYF.

The chain recombines TRBV6-1 with TRBJ2-1; TRBD2 matches at 12 bases. The CDR3 has 16 amino acids. Germline V gene sequence: CDR1 MNHNS, CDR2 SASEGT. V was pared by 0 bases and J by 10 bases, with 7 bases of the junction left unmatched. The CDR3 loop reads CASSEAGLAGPREQFF. For the CDR3, the DNA is TGTGCCAGCAGTGAAGCGGGACTAGCGGGCCCGAGGGAGCAGTTCTTC.

This clone appeared a few times. The gene calls are TRBV18 and TRBJ2-3; 11 nucleotides agree with TRBD2. This CDR3 comprises 20 residues. Germline values: CDR1 KGHSH, CDR2 LQKENI. V trimming: 1 base; J trimming: 1 base; junction bases outside the gene matches: 13. The CDR3 sequence: CASSPLSASGRPGGTDTQYF. The CDR3 DNA sequence: TGTGCCAGCTCACCACTCTCGGCTAGCGGGAGGCCGGGTGGCACAGATACGCAGTATTTT.